The 15 T cell receptor beta chains in this list originate from one sample, sequenced in a study of monozygotic twins with inflammatory bowel disease (dated 2019 in TCRdb). Library prep was done by 5' RACE. Sequencing used an Illumina HiSeq 2500. Each entry corresponds to one CDR3 protein sequence from reads that TCRdb reprocessed, and DNA is not given. In this sample's table one finds around 370,000 distinct CDR3 sequences. The ten largest clones take up 2.5% to 3% of the sample. The sequenced material came from blood. The receptors originated from a human donor with ulcerative colitis or Crohn's disease, or a healthy co-twin of an affected twin (not recorded which).

The chain couples TRBV7-3 to TRBJ2-3; checking the TCRdb D call of TRBD1 is not possible without DNA. The germline gives CDR1 SGHTA, CDR2 FQGTGA. The length of the CDR3 is 14 residues. This CDR3 is CASSSGSHTDTQYF.

The chain combines TRBV9 with TRBJ2-5; the D call of TRBD2 rests on TCRdb alone, since no DNA is present to check it. Germline V gene lookup returns CDR1 SGDLS and CDR2 YYNGEE. This CDR3 has 17 residues. The CDR3 region is CASSVGASGGAVETQYF.

The CDR3 loop reads CASSGRTGMGPYEQYF. The J gene is TRBJ2-7, the V gene TRBV12-3 or TRBV12-4; lacking DNA, the TRBD1 call made by TCRdb goes unchecked. This CDR3 is built from 16 residues.

The chain carries TRBV15 and TRBJ2-2. The length of the CDR3 is 16 residues. Germline lookup yields CDR1 LNHNV and CDR2 YYDKDF (reference sequence). The CDR3 here is CATTHETPANTGELFF.

This chain links TRBV4-1 with TRBJ2-1; with no DNA, the TCRdb D assignment of TRBD2 cannot be verified. There are 16 residues in the CDR3. Germline V gene data show CDR1 as MGHRA and CDR2 as YSYEKL. CDR3 sequence reads: CASSQDGGGAYNEQFF.

The V gene is TRBV20-1, the J gene TRBJ2-7; no DNA is available, so the TRBD1 call from TCRdb remains unchecked. This CDR3 has 14 residues. Germline V gene lookup returns CDR1 DFQATT and CDR2 SNEGSKA (reference sequence). CDR3 sequence reads: CSANRDRKPYEQYF.

CDR3 loop: CASSTSDSQGTQYF. The chain uses TRBV12-3 or TRBV12-4 and TRBJ2-5; TCRdb gives TRBD1 as the D gene, but with no DNA this cannot be confirmed. This CDR3 is built from 14 residues.

The chain is built from TRBV7-3 and TRBJ2-7; TCRdb calls TRBD2, which cannot be checked without DNA. The germline CDR1 and CDR2 sequences are SGHTA and FQGTGA. The CDR3 has 16 residues. CDR3 amino acids: CASSPPREEGPYEQYF. The complete variable domain, with remaining parts taken from reference TRBV7-3 and TRBJ2-7, reads GAGVSQTPSNKVTEKGKYVELRCDPISGHTALYWYRQSLGQGPEFLIYFQGTGAADDSGLPNDRFFAVRPEGSVSTLKIQRTERGDSAVYLCASSPPREEGPYEQYFGPGTRLTVT.

The V gene is TRBV12-3 or TRBV12-4, the J gene TRBJ2-3; lacking DNA, the TRBD1 call made by TCRdb goes unchecked. The CDR3 length is 16 residues. The CDR3 sequence is CASSLYPWALTDTQYF.

This chain uses TRBV7-2 with TRBJ1-1; checking the TCRdb D call of TRBD1 is not possible without DNA. Germline lookup yields CDR1 SGHTA and CDR2 FQGNSA. The CDR3 extends over 14 amino acids. CDR3 residues: CASSLMGQPTEAFF. Looking up the rest from reference TRBV7-2 and TRBJ1-1 gives the full variable domain: GAGVSQSPSNKVTEKGKDVELRCDPISGHTALYWYRQSLGQGLEFLIYFQGNSAPDKSGLPSDRFSAERTGGSVSTLTIQRTQQEDSAVYLCASSLMGQPTEAFFGQGTRLTVV.

This sequence joins TRBV3-1 and TRBJ2-7. Germline V lookup: CDR1 LGHDT, CDR2 YNNKEL (reference sequence). This CDR3 has 14 residues. The CDR3 sequence is CASSQAGPFYEQYF.

The V gene is TRBV5-1, the J gene TRBJ2-1; absent DNA, TCRdb's TRBD1 call cannot be checked. There are 16 residues in the CDR3. Germline CDR1 SGHRS, CDR2 YFSETQ. The CDR3: CASSLENRGPANEQFF.

V usage is TRBV27 and J usage is TRBJ1-5; TCRdb designates TRBD1, a call that cannot be tested without DNA. The germline V gene has CDR1 MNHEY and CDR2 SMNVEV (reference sequence). The CDR3 contains 15 residues. The CDR3 spells CASSQNRDRNQPQHF.

This chain connects TRBV5-6 to TRBJ2-5; checking the TCRdb D call of TRBD1 is not possible without DNA. The germline V gene has CDR1 SGHDT and CDR2 YYEEEE. The CDR3 is 14 residues long. CDR3 protein: CASSLQASGETQYF. Together with reference TRBV5-6 and TRBJ2-5, the CDR3 gives the full variable domain: DAGVTQSPTHLIKTRGQQVTLRCSPKSGHDTVSWYQQALGQGPQFIFQYYEEEERQRGNFPDRFSGHQFPNYSSELNVNALLLGDSALYLCASSLQASGETQYFGPGTRLLVL.

The V call is TRBV5-1, the J call TRBJ1-6. Germline-derived CDR1 and CDR2 are SGHRS and YFSETQ. The length of the CDR3 is 15 residues. The CDR3 sequence is CASRFEGSYNSPLHF.